Listed here is a single TCR beta chain. The data belong to a study of blood T cell repertoires in COVID-19. The wider study: Samples representing acute and convalescent COVID-19 were sourced from the United States, Italy and Spain. PBMCs, B-cell-depleted T cells, or T cells provided the cDNA or gDNA that made up the material.

Germline values: CDR1 LNHDA, CDR2 SQIVND (reference sequence). CDR3 length equals 12 residues. V was pared by 7 bases and J by 4 bases, with 1 base of the junction left unmatched. As handled by the study authors: Amplified reference gene primers provided the basis for estimating nucleated cell counts. Libraries were prepared by immunoSEQ multiplex PCR; TCRdb keeps only in-frame clonotypes and omits some of them. V and J calls and clone size come straight from that table; D and trimming were deduced from the DNA. The repertoire includes 200,000 to 250,000 clones, under 85% of them detected once, and 4% sits in the top ten.

The rearrangement joins TRBV19 to TRBJ1-5, with 7 bases aligning to TRBD1. The sample consisted of peripheral blood. The receptor comes from a woman between 40 and 55 years old with active or convalescent COVID-19. This CDR3 reads CASMTGNQPQHF. For the CDR3, the DNA is TGTGCCAGTATGACAGGGAATCAGCCCCAGCATTTT.